This entry features one T cell receptor beta chain sequence. What this receptor recognizes is not known. No quality values exist for individual bases; no much larger clone is one base distant. These data originate in a study of blood T cells in healthy people across ages (dated by TCRdb to between 2014 and 2017). For the study in its entirety: In model experiments, roughly one uniquely barcoded TCR beta cDNA molecule per two T cells was captured by template switching. To track age-related changes in TCR beta repertoire diversity, the study relied on deep sequencing normalized with unique cDNA molecular identifiers. Donors were grouped into four age groups: young (average about 15 years), middle-aged (less than 40), aged (roughly 62) and long-lived (about 90). To avoid experimental bias, donors of different ages were randomly spread across the sequencing lanes. For two donors (one aged 18 to 30 and one aged 80 or older), the study analyzed two additional independent replicas of 1 million unique cDNA reads from the same blood draw. The study at large found these results: The CMV infection status of donors was not known, potentially confounding age-related changes in expanded clonotypes. The long-lived group showed more naive CD4+ T cells, fewer expanded clones and increased TCR diversity than the aged group, suggesting age selection. The percentage of naive T cells measured by flow cytometry correlated strongly with observed TCR beta diversity. Observed TCR beta diversity per million T cells fell roughly linearly with age, and a significant reduction was already apparent by age roughly 40. Estimates of total diversity from one million sequenced T cells were regarded as lower bounds and underestimates. Since profiling was done on bulk unsorted PBMCs, naive and antigen-experienced compartments could not be conclusively compared.

The donors were roughly 39 Caucasian individuals from Russia, aged roughly 6 to 100 years, who were systemically healthy. Each donor gave about 11 milliliters of peripheral blood, drawn into EDTA-treated Vacutainer tubes. Ficoll-Paque density-gradient centrifugation was used to isolate PBMCs, with at least 6 million per sample. Total RNA was extracted from PBMCs with Trizol reagent, with at least 6 micrograms obtained per sample. For every donor, flow cytometry on a PBMC aliquot measured the percentage of naive CD45RAhigh/CD27high T cells. The library was produced with 5' RACE. The sequencer listed for this sample is Illumina HiSeq 2500. The second PCR ran for roughly 7 to 12 cycles and used a J-beta primer mix along with a sample-barcoded 5' primer. Each TCR beta cDNA molecule received a unique molecular identifier from a template-switch 5' adaptor carrying 12 random nucleotides. Each sample yielded at least 3 million CDR3-containing paired-end reads. The Mint cDNA synthesis kit, primed by a TRBC-specific oligonucleotide, was used to synthesize first-strand cDNA from all RNA. All cDNA was treated with uracil-DNA glycosylase and then went through a first 18-cycle PCR with the universal primers M1SS and BC2_uni_R. Regarding the original processing steps: For normalization, 1 million high-quality reads were randomly selected from each sample, with every read carrying a distinct molecular identifier. Instead of being binned into consensus sequences, reads that shared molecular identifiers were thrown out. MiTCR, set to a Q25 quality threshold and the strictest error-elimination algorithm, was used for CDR3 identification, clonotype clustering and error correction. Lower-bound total TCR beta diversity was estimated with a nonparametric unseen species model using Euler transformation. TCRdb reanalyzed the raw reads on its own, using fastp at Q25 for trimming and MiXCR for clone calling, and kept in-frame beta chains. Identical CDR3 protein sequences are pooled into one entry, listed with their most common genes and DNA. TCRdb's processing, not the authors', yielded these V and J calls. A total of around 1.1 million distinct CDR3 sequences appear in this sample, 30% to 40% of them only once. The ten most abundant clones make up 13% of the sample.

The CDR3, from cysteine to phenylalanine, totals 11 residues. Of all the DNA, just the CDR3 is kept, 33 bases in frame from base 1. Per the germline V gene, SQVTM is the CDR1 and ANQGSEA is the CDR2. At the junction V is shortened by 4 bases and J by 7 bases, with 11 bases in between. This receptor chain uses TRBV29-1 and TRBJ2-7; there is no confident call for the D gene. Sequencing was performed on blood. The clonotype comes from a man younger than 35 in good health. The CDR3 here reads CSVANYNEQYF. The DNA sequence follows: TGCAGCGTTGCCAACTACAATGAGCAGTACTTC.